This is a list of T cell receptor beta chains from one sample in a study of blood T cell repertoires in COVID-19. The assay was immunoSEQ multiplex PCR, and TCRdb's table has in-frame clones only and misses some. The sample holds some 250,000 clones, 80% to 90% seen once. Sequencing was carried out using peripheral blood. All receptors derive from a man aged 55 to 70 with acute or convalescent COVID-19. CDR3s include the opening cysteine and the closing phenylalanine or tryptophan. A D gene is named only where the DNA matches it firmly. A clone size is listed for some rows: how often the clone was seen (once, few, many), or a class if it is expanded.

clone size: .
J gene: TRBJ1-1
V gene: TRBV5-1
D gene: TRBD1
CDR3 DNA: TGCGCCAGCAGCTTGTCAAGGGGGACAGTGATGAACACTGAAGCTTTCTTT
CDR3 protein: CASSLSRGTVMNTEAFF

clone size: .
J gene: TRBJ1-5
V gene: TRBV12-3/TRBV12-4
D gene: TRBD1
CDR3 DNA: TGTGCCAGCAGCGGACAGGGGGATCAGCCCCAGCATTTT
CDR3 protein: CASSGQGDQPQHF

clone size: once
J gene: TRBJ2-1
V gene: TRBV7-8
D gene: .
CDR3 DNA: TGTGCCAGCAGCACAAGGGGGACCGGGAACTCCTACAATGAGCAGTTCTTC
CDR3 protein: CASSTRGTGNSYNEQFF

clone size: .
J gene: TRBJ1-4
V gene: TRBV6-5
D gene: TRBD1
CDR3 DNA: TGTGCCAGCAGGAACAGGGGGGTTGAGGAAAAACTGTTTTTT
CDR3 protein: CASRNRGVEEKLFF

clone size: once
J gene: TRBJ1-4
V gene: TRBV5-1
D gene: TRBD1
CDR3 DNA: TGCGCCAGCAGCTTGGCAGGGGGCACTAATGAAAAACTGTTTTTT
CDR3 protein: CASSLAGGTNEKLFF

clone size: .
J gene: TRBJ1-2
V gene: TRBV6-5
D gene: TRBD1
CDR3 DNA: TGTGCCAGCAGCCGAGGGACAGAGGATGGCTACACCTTC
CDR3 protein: CASSRGTEDGYTF

clone size: .
J gene: TRBJ2-7
V gene: TRBV7-2
D gene: .
CDR3 DNA: TGTGCCAGCAGCTCTTTGGCGGGGTCCTACGAGCAGTACTTC
CDR3 protein: CASSSLAGSYEQYF

clone size: once
J gene: TRBJ2-7
V gene: TRBV25-1
D gene: TRBD1
CDR3 DNA: TGTGCCAGCAGGGGACAGGGGATCTACGAGCAGTACTTC
CDR3 protein: CASRGQGIYEQYF

clone size: .
J gene: TRBJ1-4
V gene: TRBV2
D gene: .
CDR3 DNA: TGTGCCAGCTTACGGGGAGATGAAAAACTGTTTTTT
CDR3 protein: CASLRGDEKLFF

clone size: .
J gene: TRBJ2-1
V gene: TRBV27
D gene: .
CDR3 DNA: TGTGCCAGCAGTCGGGAAACGAGGAATGAGCAGTTCTTC
CDR3 protein: CASSRETRNEQFF